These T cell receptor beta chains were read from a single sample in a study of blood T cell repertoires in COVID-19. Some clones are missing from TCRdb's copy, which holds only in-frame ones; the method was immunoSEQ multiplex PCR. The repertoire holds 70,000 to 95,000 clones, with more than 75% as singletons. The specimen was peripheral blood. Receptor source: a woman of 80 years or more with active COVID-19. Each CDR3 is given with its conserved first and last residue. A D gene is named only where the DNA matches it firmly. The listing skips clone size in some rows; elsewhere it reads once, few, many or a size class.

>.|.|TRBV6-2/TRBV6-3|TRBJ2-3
CASSSSVGDTQYF
TGTGCCAGCAGTTCTAGCGTGGGAGATACGCAGTATTTT
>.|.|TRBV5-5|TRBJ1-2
CASSLGARTSYGYTF
TGTGCCAGCAGCTTAGGGGCACGGACAAGCTATGGCTACACCTTC
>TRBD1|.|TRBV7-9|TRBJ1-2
CASSSADRVPYGYTF
TGTGCCAGTAGCTCCGCCGACAGGGTGCCCTATGGCTACACCTTC
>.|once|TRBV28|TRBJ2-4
CASRGGPVAKNIQYF
TGTGCCAGCAGGGGGGGACCAGTAGCCAAAAACATTCAGTACTTC
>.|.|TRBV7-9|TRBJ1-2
CASSPDSTSYGYTF
TGTGCCAGCAGCCCGGACAGTACCAGCTATGGCTACACCTTC
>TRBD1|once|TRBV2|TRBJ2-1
CASRGAGGPHNEQFF
TGTGCCAGCAGGGGGGCAGGGGGCCCCCACAATGAGCAGTTCTTC
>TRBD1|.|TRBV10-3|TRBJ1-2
CAISEGQANYGYTF
TGTGCCATCAGTGAGGGACAGGCTAACTATGGCTACACCTTC
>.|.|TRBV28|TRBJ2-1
CASYLTGRNEQFF
TGTGCCAGCTATCTTACCGGTCGGAATGAGCAGTTCTTC
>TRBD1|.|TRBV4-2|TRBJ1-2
CASSQGLGGANYGYTF
TGTGCCAGCAGCCAAGGATTAGGGGGCGCCAACTATGGCTACACCTTC
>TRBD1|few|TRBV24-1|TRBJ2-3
CATSDRQGTDTQYF
TGTGCCACCAGTGACCGACAGGGGACGGATACGCAGTATTTT
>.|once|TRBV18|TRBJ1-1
CASSLTLNTEAFF
TGTGCCAGCTCGCTTACTTTGAACACTGAAGCTTTCTTT
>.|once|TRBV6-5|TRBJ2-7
CASSSGRGYEQYF
TGTGCCAGCAGTTCGGGGAGGGGGTACGAGCAGTACTTC
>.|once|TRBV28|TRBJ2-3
CASRKDSTDTQYF
TGTGCCAGCAGGAAGGACTCCACAGATACGCAGTATTTT
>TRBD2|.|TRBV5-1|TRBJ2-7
CASSPLPTSVYEQYF
TGCGCCAGCAGCCCCCTTCCGACTAGCGTCTACGAGCAGTACTTC
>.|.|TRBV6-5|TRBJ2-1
CASKSSYNEQFF
TGTGCCAGCAAGAGTTCCTACAATGAGCAGTTCTTC
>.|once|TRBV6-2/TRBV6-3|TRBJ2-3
CASSHGDTQYF
TGTGCCAGCAGTCACGGAGATACGCAGTATTTT
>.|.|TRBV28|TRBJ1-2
CASSRTAYGYTF
TGTGCCAGCAGTAGGACAGCCTATGGCTACACCTTC
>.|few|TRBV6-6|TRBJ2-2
CASSYRTSARPGELFF
TGTGCCAGCAGTTACCGGACATCGGCAAGGCCCGGGGAGCTGTTTTTT
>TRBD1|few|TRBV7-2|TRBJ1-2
CASSPAQGEEYGYTF
TGTGCCAGCAGCCCCGCTCAGGGGGAAGAGTATGGCTACACCTTC
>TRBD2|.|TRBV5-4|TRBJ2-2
CASSPRTSGNTGELFF
TGTGCCAGCAGCCCAAGGACTAGCGGAAACACCGGGGAGCTGTTTTTT
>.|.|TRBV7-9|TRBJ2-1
CASSLVRFRESRNEQFF
TGTGCCAGCAGCTTGGTAAGGTTCCGGGAGAGCCGCAATGAGCAGTTCTTC
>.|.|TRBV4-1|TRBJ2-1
CASSPAGLEQFF
TGCGCCAGCAGCCCAGCGGGCCTTGAGCAGTTCTTC
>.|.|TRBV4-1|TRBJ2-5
CASSPSGRYQETQYF
TGCGCCAGCAGCCCCTCAGGGCGGTACCAAGAGACCCAGTACTTC
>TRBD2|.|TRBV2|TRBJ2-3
CASRGGAGAGSTDTQYF
TGTGCCAGCAGAGGAGGAGCGGGAGCAGGGAGCACAGATACGCAGTATTTT
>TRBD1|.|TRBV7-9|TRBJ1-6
CAKDRDTLSPLHF
TGTGCCAAAGACAGGGACACCCTTTCACCCCTCCACTTT
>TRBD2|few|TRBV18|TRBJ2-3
CASSELAGGSSDTQYF
TGTGCCAGCTCAGAGCTAGCGGGAGGCTCCTCAGATACGCAGTATTTT
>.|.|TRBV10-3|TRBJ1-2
CAISEFHIENGYTF
TGTGCCATCAGTGAGTTCCACATTGAAAATGGCTACACCTTC
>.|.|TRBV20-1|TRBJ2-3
CSALNTDTQYF
TGCAGTGCTCTAAACACAGATACGCAGTATTTT
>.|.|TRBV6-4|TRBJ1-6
CASTKLGQTHKTHNSPLHF
TGTGCCAGCACCAAACTTGGACAGACGCACAAAACCCACAATTCACCCCTCCACTTT